One sample yielded the 23 T cell receptor beta chains listed below, sequenced in a study of CD8 T cells in Susac syndrome. An amount of RNA that ranged from roughly 0.5 to 1 ug was reverse transcribed with random hexamers. TCRdb itself ran the immunoSEQ multiplex PCR reads through MiXCR, one entry per CDR3 protein. The sample comprises some 200,000 distinct CDR3 sequences, about 91% of which are singletons, and 0.087% rests with the top ten. Material for sequencing was CD4+ T cells from PBMCs. Receptors were obtained from a human donor with Susac syndrome.

This chain uses TRBV20-1 with TRBJ1-2; a weak D match, TRBD1 (5 bases). V was shortened by 6 bases and J by 4 bases, with 18 bases between the two germline ends. CDR1 DFQATT and CDR2 SNEGSKA come from the germline V gene (reference sequence). The CDR3 spans 14 residues. CDR3 DNA sequence: TGCAGTGCCAGCAGGGACCGGAAAATCTATGGCTACACCTTC. This gives the protein CSASRDRKIYGYTF.

The CDR3 sequence is CASSLGQGEGTEAFF. DNA for the CDR3: TGCGCCAGCAGCTTGGGACAGGGCGAGGGCACTGAAGCTTTCTTT. The V and J genes are TRBV5-1 and TRBJ1-1, with 7 bases identical to TRBD1. Germline V gene sequence: CDR1 SGHRS, CDR2 YFSETQ. Trimming cost V 0 bases and J 4 bases; bases outside gene matches: 6. CDR3 length equals 15 residues.

CDR3 loop: CSHRGRTEAFF. In DNA form, the CDR3 reads TGCAGCCACAGGGGACGAACTGAAGCTTTCTTT. J is TRBJ1-1 and V is TRBV29-1; TRBD1 matches 7 bases. Trimming at V came to 8 bases and at J to 5 bases, leaving 5 bases not matched to a gene. Germline values: CDR1 SQVTM, CDR2 ANQGSEA. The CDR3 has 11 residues.

This chain links TRBV7-2 with TRBJ2-7; TRBD2 is a possible D gene (6 bases). CDR1 SGHTA and CDR2 FQGNSA come from the germline V gene. V was pared by 2 bases and J by 2 bases, with 19 bases between. There are 17 residues in the CDR3. The CDR3 sequence is CASSLSYERRGTYEQYF. CDR3 nucleotides: TGTGCCAGCAGCTTATCGTATGAACGACGGGGGACCTACGAGCAGTACTTC.

The chain joins TRBV10-3 to TRBJ2-7, with D uncertain. The CDR3 extends over 15 amino acids. CDR1 and CDR2 (germline): ENHRY, SYGVKD. V lost 2 bases, J lost 0 bases, and 11 bases lay in between. In nucleotides, the CDR3 is TGTGCCATCAGTGAGCTGAGTGGGGACTCCTACGAGCAGTACTTC. Its protein is CAISELSGDSYEQYF.

As concerns this clonotype: At one end, the junction sequence differs from germline, possibly due to a read error. This chain connects TRBV7-7 to TRBJ2-1; possible D gene TRBD1, 6 bases. This CDR3 spans 14 amino acids. Germline CDR1 reads SSHAT; CDR2 reads FNYEAQ (reference sequence). The CDR3 is CASSLDGGMNEQFF. The CDR3 DNA is TGTGCTAGCAGCTTAGATGGGGGCATGAATGAGCAGTTCTTC.

The CDR3 sequence: CASSWGQSNTGELFF. DNA for the CDR3: TGTGCCAGCAGCTGGGGTCAGTCGAACACCGGGGAGCTGTTTTTT. The chain uses TRBV11-1 and TRBJ2-2; D is undetermined. This CDR3 is 15 amino acids long. Trimming shortened V by 4 bases and J by 0 bases, and 9 bases separated the two germline ends. Germline V gene lookup returns CDR1 SGHAT and CDR2 FQDESV (reference sequence).

CDR3 nucleotides: TGTGCCAGCAGTCCAAGTCGGCAGGGTTTTTACTATGGCTACACCTTC. Encoded protein: CASSPSRQGFYYGYTF. The rearrangement joins TRBV12-3 or TRBV12-4 to TRBJ1-2, with D maybe TRBD1 (5 bases). V shed 5 bases and J shed 3 bases, with 19 bases lying between them. This CDR3 is 16 amino acids long.

The genes are TRBV20-1 and TRBJ2-1; D remains ambiguous. CDR3 length: 13 amino acids. V shed 3 bases and J shed 7 bases, with 13 bases lying between them. CDR1 DFQATT and CDR2 SNEGSKA come from the germline V gene (reference sequence). CDR3 coding DNA: TGCAGTGCTAGTACCCACTTACGGAATGAGCAGTTCTTC. It is translated as CSASTHLRNEQFF.

The chain uses TRBV6-1 and TRBJ1-2; D gene ambiguous. Trimming took 0 bases from V and 7 from J, leaving 9 bases between them. The germline gives CDR1 MNHNS, CDR2 SASEGT. The CDR3 length is 13 residues. The CDR3 nucleotides are TGTGCCAGCAGTGAAGCACTGAGGTCTGGCTACACCTTC. This sequence encodes CASSEALRSGYTF.

The gene calls are TRBV12-3 or TRBV12-4 and TRBJ1-1; no clear D gene. Trimming stripped 4 bases from V and 1 base from J, with 7 bases between. The CDR3 has 13 residues. CDR3 DNA sequence: TGTGCCAGCAGTTGGAGAGGGAACACTGAAGCTTTCTTT. Its translation: CASSWRGNTEAFF.

Only one count was recorded for this clonotype. The genes are TRBV12-3 or TRBV12-4 and TRBJ1-1; 8 bases map to TRBD1. V shed 8 bases, J shed 1 base, and the junction held 9 bases outside the gene matches. This CDR3 has 15 residues. CDR3 coding DNA: TGTGCCAGCGGAGCCTGGGGACAGGCGAACACTGAAGCTTTCTTT. Amino acids: CASGAWGQANTEAFF.

This rearrangement joins TRBV7-9 to TRBJ2-1; 7 bases line up with TRBD2. The V gene end was trimmed by 6 bases and the J gene end by 6 bases; junction bases not matched to a gene: 8. The CDR3 totals 14 residues. Germline CDR1 SEHNR, CDR2 FQNEAQ (reference sequence). CDR3 residues: CASRGGGGGNEQFF. For the CDR3, the DNA is TGTGCCAGCAGGGGTGGCGGGGGAGGCAATGAGCAGTTCTTC. The full variable domain, completed using reference TRBV7-9 and TRBJ2-1, is DTGVSQNPRHKITKRGQNVTFRCDPISEHNRLYWYRQTLGQGPEFLTYFQNEAQLEKSRLLSDRFSAERPKGSFSTLEIQRTEQGDSAMYLCASRGGGGGNEQFFGPGTRLTVL.

This rearrangement joins TRBV20-1 to TRBJ2-1, with 10 bases identical to TRBD2. This CDR3 is built from 12 residues. In germline, CDR1 is DFQATT, CDR2 SNEGSKA (reference sequence). CDR3 amino acids: CSLRLAGNEQFF. The CDR3 bases are TGCAGCCTAAGACTAGCGGGCAATGAGCAGTTCTTC.

The sample holds one count of this clonotype. The V gene is TRBV6-5, the J gene TRBJ2-5; D is possibly TRBD1 (6 bases). Trimming stripped 0 bases from V and 5 bases from J, with 7 bases between. CDR1 is MNHEY, CDR2 SVGAGI, per germline. The CDR3 extends over 13 amino acids. The CDR3 is CASSYSGAETQYF. CDR3 sequence (DNA): TGTGCCAGCAGTTACTCGGGGGCGGAGACCCAGTACTTC.

This clonotype was recorded only once. V usage is TRBV5-1 and J usage is TRBJ2-2, with 11 bases aligning to TRBD1. Looked up from germline, CDR1 is SGHRS and CDR2 is YFSETQ. With V trimmed by 6 bases and J by 3 bases, 4 bases remained unmatched. CDR3 length: 15 amino acids. The CDR3 loop is CASTGQGADTGELFF. Written as DNA, the CDR3 is TGCGCCAGCACCGGACAGGGGGCAGACACCGGGGAGCTGTTTTTT.

This chain uses TRBV12-3 or TRBV12-4 with TRBJ2-5; TRBD2 agrees at 13 bases. This CDR3 region has 17 residues. V was clipped by 0 bases and J by 0 bases; unmatched bases: 1. The CDR3 sequence: CASSLATSGGYQETQYF. The DNA of the CDR3 is TGTGCCAGCAGTTTAGCGACTAGCGGGGGGTACCAAGAGACCCAGTACTTC.

The chain joins TRBV20-1 to TRBJ2-1; 8 bases fit TRBD2. The germline CDR1 and CDR2 sequences are DFQATT and SNEGSKA (reference sequence). CDR3 length: 14 amino acids. The junction had 9 bases not matched to a gene; V was cut back by 6 bases and J by 5 bases. CDR3 bases: TGCAGTGCCAGCCCCAGCGGGGGACACAATGAGCAGTTCTTC. Translation: CSASPSGGHNEQFF.

The chain combines TRBV7-3 with TRBJ2-5; D unresolved. The CDR3 contains 16 residues. V lost 1 base and J 5 bases, leaving 17 bases between the germline ends. Germline loops: CDR1 SGHTA, CDR2 FQGTGA. In nucleotides, the CDR3 is TGTGCCAGCAGCTTAATAGGCGACCCAATGGCGGAGACCCAGTACTTC. It yields the protein CASSLIGDPMAETQYF.

This sequence joins TRBV20-1 and TRBJ1-6; 10 bases line up with TRBD1. The CDR3 consists of 14 residues. The V segment lost 5 bases and the J segment 10 bases; nucleotides outside the gene matches: 8. CDR1 is DFQATT and CDR2 is SNEGSKA in the germline V gene (reference sequence). CDR3 sequence: CSAVPGQGISPLHF. In nucleotides, the CDR3 is TGCAGTGCTGTACCGGGACAGGGGATCTCACCCCTCCACTTT.

The chain uses TRBV27 and TRBJ1-2, with TRBD1 identical over 8 bases. The CDR3 covers 13 residues. From germline, CDR1 is MNHEY and CDR2 SMNVEV (reference sequence). The trim removed 4 bases at V and 4 bases at J, leaving 2 bases unmatched. CDR3: CASSSDRGYGYTF. In DNA, the CDR3 is TGTGCCAGCAGTTCCGACAGGGGCTATGGCTACACCTTC.

This clonotype occurred once. The V gene is TRBV12-3 or TRBV12-4, the J gene TRBJ1-1, with unresolved D. The V end was cut by 2 bases, the J end by 0 bases, with 7 bases between. The CDR3 is 14 amino acids. The CDR3 coding sequence is TGTGCCAGCAGTTTAATTCAGTTGAACACTGAAGCTTTCTTT. Residues: CASSLIQLNTEAFF.

The genes are TRBV5-1 and TRBJ2-2; weak D call: TRBD1 (6 bases). Per the germline V gene, CDR1 is SGHRS and CDR2 is YFSETQ. The V gene lost 4 bases and the J gene lost 4 bases, with 14 bases spanning the gap. CDR3 length equals 15 residues. The DNA for the CDR3 is TGCGCCAGCAGCCCAGGGGTTGGTAGCACCGGGGAGCTGTTTTTT. This encodes CASSPGVGSTGELFF.